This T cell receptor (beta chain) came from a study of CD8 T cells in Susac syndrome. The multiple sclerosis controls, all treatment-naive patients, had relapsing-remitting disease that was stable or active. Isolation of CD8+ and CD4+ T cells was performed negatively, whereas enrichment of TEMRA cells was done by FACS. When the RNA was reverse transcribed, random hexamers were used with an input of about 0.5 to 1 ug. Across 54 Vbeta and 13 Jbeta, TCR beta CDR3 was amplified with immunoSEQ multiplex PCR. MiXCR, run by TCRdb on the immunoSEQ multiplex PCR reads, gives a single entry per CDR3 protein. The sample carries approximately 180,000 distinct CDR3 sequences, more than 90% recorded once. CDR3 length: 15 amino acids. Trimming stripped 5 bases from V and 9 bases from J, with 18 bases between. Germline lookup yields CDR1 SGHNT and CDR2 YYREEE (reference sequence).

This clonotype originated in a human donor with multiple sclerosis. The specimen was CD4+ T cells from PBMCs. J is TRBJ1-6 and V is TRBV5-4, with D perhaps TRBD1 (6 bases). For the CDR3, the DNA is TGTGCCAGCAGGGAACAGGGAAGCGGGGTTTCACCCCTCCACTTT. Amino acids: CASREQGSGVSPLHF.